The 5 T cell receptor beta chains presented below share a single source sample, sequenced in a study of T cells after yellow fever vaccination. In TCRdb, the 5' RACE reads were re-called with MiXCR into one record per CDR3 protein. The table shows 300,000 to 350,000 distinct CDR3 sequences, with around 3.9% occurring only once. The sequenced sample was PBMCs, obtained 5 days after the yellow fever booster vaccination. The receptors here all came from a man in his late teens or twenties who received the YFV17D yellow fever vaccine.

This clonotype was counted between two and nine times. The J gene is TRBJ2-2, the V gene TRBV25-1; no definite D call. The V gene's germline CDR1 is MGHDK and CDR2 SYGVNS. The CDR3 spans 15 residues. V was trimmed by 1 base and J by 6 bases, leaving 12 bases between them. CDR3 amino acids: CASSESVGVPGELFF. CDR3 DNA: TGTGCCAGCAGTGAATCCGTCGGCGTGCCCGGGGAGCTGTTTTTT.

The rearrangement joins TRBV5-1 to TRBJ2-5; perhaps TRBD2 as D (5 bases). The CDR3 has 15 amino acids. The V end was cut by 5 bases, the J end by 3 bases, with 17 bases between. The V gene's germline CDR1 is SGHRS and CDR2 YFSETQ. CDR3 loop: CASRRTGSNKETQYF. In DNA, the CDR3 is TGCGCCAGCAGGCGGACTGGATCAAACAAAGAGACCCAGTACTTC.

The sample holds a few counts of this clonotype. The CDR3: CASSWSFSSYEQYF. As DNA, the CDR3 is TGTGCCAGCAGTTGGTCCTTTTCTTCCTACGAGCAGTACTTC. This chain uses TRBV27 with TRBJ2-7; D remains unclear. CDR1 and CDR2 from the germline V gene are MNHEY and SMNVEV (reference sequence). This CDR3 contains 14 residues. The V and J ends lost 4 bases and 1 base respectively, with 11 bases between them.

This clonotype was observed a handful of times. This chain links TRBV5-4 with TRBJ2-5; 8 bases map to TRBD1. From germline, CDR1 is SGHNT and CDR2 YYREEE (reference sequence). CDR3 length: 14 amino acids. Unmatched junction bases numbered 4, after V lost 4 bases and J lost 2 bases. CDR3 protein: CASSHRDRQETQYF. The CDR3, as DNA: TGTGCCAGCAGCCACCGGGACAGGCAAGAGACCCAGTACTTC.

This clonotype was counted at least ten times. The chain couples TRBV2 to TRBJ2-5, with TRBD1 identical over 7 bases. V shed 4 bases and J 7 bases; nucleotides not matched to a gene: 12. Looked up from germline, CDR1 is SNHLY and CDR2 is FYNNEI. The CDR3 spans 15 residues. CDR3 nucleotide sequence: TGTGCCAGCAGTGTGGACAGGCCGAACCATGGGACCCAGTACTTC. Translation: CASSVDRPNHGTQYF.